The following is a TCR beta chain sequence with its context. The sample is drawn from a study of blood T cell repertoires in COVID-19. Study at large: There were acute and convalescent COVID-19 samples, and they came from the United States, Italy and Spain.

The CDR3 loop spans 18 amino acids. The ends lost 0 bases at V and 2 bases at J; junction bases unmatched: 10. Germline V CDR1 and CDR2: SGHKS, YYEKEE (reference sequence). The repertoire was sequenced with immunoSEQ multiplex PCR; TCRdb's copy has only in-frame clones and lacks some. The sample comprises roughly 150,000 clones, roughly 90% of which are singletons, and less than 3% rests with the top ten. Sequencing was done on a sample of peripheral blood. The receptor's source is a man aged 55-75 years with active or convalescent COVID-19. The chain employs TRBV5-5 and TRBJ2-7; 11 bases align to TRBD2. The CDR3 is CASSLGLAGSPGPYEQYF. As DNA, the CDR3 is TGTGCCAGCAGCTTGGGACTAGCGGGGTCCCCAGGCCCCTACGAGCAGTACTTC. The full variable domain, in which reference TRBV5-5 and TRBJ2-7 provide the parts outside the CDR3, is DAGVTQSPTHLIKTRGQQVTLRCSPISGHKSVSWYQQVLGQGPQFIFQYYEKEERGRGNFPDRFSARQFPNYSSELNVNALLLGDSALYLCASSLGLAGSPGPYEQYFGPGTRLTVT.